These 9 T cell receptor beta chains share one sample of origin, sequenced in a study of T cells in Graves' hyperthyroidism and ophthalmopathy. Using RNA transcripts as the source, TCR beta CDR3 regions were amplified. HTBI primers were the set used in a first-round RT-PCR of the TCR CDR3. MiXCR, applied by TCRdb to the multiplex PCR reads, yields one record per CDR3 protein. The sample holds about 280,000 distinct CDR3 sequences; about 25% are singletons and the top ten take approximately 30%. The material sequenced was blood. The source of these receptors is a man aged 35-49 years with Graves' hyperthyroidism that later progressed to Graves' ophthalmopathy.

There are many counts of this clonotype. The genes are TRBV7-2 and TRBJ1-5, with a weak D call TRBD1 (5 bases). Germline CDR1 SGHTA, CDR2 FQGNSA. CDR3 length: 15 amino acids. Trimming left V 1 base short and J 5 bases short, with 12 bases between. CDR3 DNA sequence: TGTGCCAGCAGCTTAGATCGGGGGTTATATCAGCCCCAGCATTTT. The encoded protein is CASSLDRGLYQPQHF.

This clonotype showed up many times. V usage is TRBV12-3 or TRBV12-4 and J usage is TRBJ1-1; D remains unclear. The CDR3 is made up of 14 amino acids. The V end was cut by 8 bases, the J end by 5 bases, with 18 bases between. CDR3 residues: CASGRRRFGTEAFF. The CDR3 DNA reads TGTGCCAGCGGACGAAGACGCTTCGGGACTGAAGCTTTCTTT.

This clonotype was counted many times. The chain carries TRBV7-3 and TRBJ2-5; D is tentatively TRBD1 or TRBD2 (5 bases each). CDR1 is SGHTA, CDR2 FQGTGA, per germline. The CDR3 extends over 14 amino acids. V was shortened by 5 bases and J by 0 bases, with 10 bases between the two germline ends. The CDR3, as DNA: TGTGCCAGCAGCCTGGGACGCTACCAAGAGACCCAGTACTTC. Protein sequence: CASSLGRYQETQYF.

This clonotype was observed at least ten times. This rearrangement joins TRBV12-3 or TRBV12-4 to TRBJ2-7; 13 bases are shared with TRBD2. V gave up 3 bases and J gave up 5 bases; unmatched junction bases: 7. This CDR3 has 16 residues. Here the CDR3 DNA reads TGTGCCAGCAGTTTTTCTACTAGCGGGAGGGCCAACGAGCAGTACTTC. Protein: CASSFSTSGRANEQYF.

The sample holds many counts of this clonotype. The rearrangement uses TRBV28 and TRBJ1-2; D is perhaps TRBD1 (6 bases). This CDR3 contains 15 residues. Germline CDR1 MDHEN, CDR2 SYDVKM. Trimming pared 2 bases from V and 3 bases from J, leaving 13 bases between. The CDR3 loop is CASSLGRGIDYGYTF. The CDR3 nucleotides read TGTGCCAGCAGTTTAGGCAGGGGTATAGACTATGGCTACACCTTC.

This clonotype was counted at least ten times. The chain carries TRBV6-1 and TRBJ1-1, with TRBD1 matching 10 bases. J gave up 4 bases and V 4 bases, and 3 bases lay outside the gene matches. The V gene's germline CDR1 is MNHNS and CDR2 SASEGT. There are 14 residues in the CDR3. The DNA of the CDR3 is TGTGCCAGCAGTGGACAGGGGGCGGGCACTGAAGCTTTCTTT. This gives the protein CASSGQGAGTEAFF.

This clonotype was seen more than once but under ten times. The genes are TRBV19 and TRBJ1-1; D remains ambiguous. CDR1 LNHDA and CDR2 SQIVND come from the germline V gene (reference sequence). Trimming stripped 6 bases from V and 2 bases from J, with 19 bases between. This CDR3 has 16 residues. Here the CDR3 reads CASRIRLGPFNTEAFF. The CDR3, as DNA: TGTGCCAGTAGAATTCGACTAGGACCCTTTAACACTGAAGCTTTCTTT.

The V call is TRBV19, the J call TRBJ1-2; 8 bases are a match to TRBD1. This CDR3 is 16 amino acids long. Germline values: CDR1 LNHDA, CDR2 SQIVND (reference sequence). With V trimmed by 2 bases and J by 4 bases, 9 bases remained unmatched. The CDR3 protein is CASSISPTGGFYGYTF. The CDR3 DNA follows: TGTGCCAGTAGTATAAGCCCCACAGGGGGTTTCTATGGCTACACCTTC.

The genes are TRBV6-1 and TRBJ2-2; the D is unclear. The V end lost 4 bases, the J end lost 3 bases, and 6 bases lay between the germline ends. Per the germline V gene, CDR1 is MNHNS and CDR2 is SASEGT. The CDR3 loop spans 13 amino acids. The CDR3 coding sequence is TGTGCCAGCAGTGCCGTGTACACCGGGGAGCTGTTTTTT. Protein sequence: CASSAVYTGELFF.